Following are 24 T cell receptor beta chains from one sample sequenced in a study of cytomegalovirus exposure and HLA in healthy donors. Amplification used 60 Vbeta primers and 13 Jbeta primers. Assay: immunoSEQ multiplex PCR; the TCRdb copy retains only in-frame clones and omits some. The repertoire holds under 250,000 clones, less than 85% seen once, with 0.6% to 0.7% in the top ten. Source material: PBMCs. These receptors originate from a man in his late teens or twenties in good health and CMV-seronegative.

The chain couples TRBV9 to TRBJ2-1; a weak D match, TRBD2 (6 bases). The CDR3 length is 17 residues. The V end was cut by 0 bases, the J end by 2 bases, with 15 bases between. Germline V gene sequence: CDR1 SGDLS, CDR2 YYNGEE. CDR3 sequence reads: CASSVGSETRAYNEQFF. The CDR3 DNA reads TGTGCCAGCAGCGTAGGGTCCGAGACTAGGGCCTACAATGAGCAGTTCTTC.

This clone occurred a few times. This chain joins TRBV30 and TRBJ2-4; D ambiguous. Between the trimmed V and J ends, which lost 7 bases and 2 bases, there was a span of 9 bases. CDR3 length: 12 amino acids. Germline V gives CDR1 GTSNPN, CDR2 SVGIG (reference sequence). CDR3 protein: CAFTGSKNIQYF. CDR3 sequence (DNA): TGTGCCTTTACCGGTTCCAAAAACATTCAGTACTTC.

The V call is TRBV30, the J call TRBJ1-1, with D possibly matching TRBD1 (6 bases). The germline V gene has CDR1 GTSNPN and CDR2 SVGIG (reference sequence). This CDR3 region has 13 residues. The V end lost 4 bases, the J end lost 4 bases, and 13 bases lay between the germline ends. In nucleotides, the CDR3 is TGTGCCTGGACAATCCAGGGGAGCACTGAAGCTTTCTTT. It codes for CAWTIQGSTEAFF.

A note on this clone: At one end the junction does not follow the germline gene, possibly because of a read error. In DNA form, the CDR3 reads TGTGCCAGCAGCCCCACAGGGCCCGCGGTCTTT. Amino acids: CASSPTGPAVF. This chain uses TRBV7-2 with TRBJ1-1; D may be TRBD1 (6 bases). Germline values: CDR1 SGHTA, CDR2 FQGNSA. The CDR3 covers 11 residues.

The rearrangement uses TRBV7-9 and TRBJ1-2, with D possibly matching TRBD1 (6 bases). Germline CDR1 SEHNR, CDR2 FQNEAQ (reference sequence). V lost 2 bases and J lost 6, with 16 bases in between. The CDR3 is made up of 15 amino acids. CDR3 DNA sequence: TGTGCCAGCAGCTTACTTCGGGACACCTGGAATGGCTACACCTTC. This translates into CASSLLRDTWNGYTF. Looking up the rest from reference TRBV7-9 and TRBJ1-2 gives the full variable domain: DTGVSQNPRHKITKRGQNVTFRCDPISEHNRLYWYRQTLGQGPEFLTYFQNEAQLEKSRLLSDRFSAERPKGSFSTLEIQRTEQGDSAMYLCASSLLRDTWNGYTFGSGTRLTVV.

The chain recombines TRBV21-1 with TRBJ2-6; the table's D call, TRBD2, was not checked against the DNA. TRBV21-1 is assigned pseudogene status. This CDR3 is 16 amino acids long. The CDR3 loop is CASSCPTGWGANVLTF. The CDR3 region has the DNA TGTGCCAGCAGTTGCCCAACGGGTTGGGGGGCCAACGTCCTGACTTTC.

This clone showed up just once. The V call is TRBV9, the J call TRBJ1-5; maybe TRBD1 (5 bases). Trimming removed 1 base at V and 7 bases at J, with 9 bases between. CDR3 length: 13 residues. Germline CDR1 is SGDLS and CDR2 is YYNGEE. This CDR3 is CASSVQGGQPQHF. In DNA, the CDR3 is TGTGCCAGCAGCGTACAGGGAGGGCAGCCCCAGCATTTT.

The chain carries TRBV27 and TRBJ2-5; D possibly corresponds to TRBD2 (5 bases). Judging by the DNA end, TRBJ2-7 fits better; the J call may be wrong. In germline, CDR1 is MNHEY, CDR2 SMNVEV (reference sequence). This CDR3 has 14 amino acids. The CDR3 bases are TGTGCCAGCAGTTTCGGGGTTGGATCCTACGAGCAGTACTTC. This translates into CASSFGVGSYEQYF.

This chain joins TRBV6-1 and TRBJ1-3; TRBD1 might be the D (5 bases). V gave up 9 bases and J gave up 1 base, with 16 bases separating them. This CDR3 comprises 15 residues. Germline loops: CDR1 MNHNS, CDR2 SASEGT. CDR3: CASKEDIRSGNTIYF. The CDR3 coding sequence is TGTGCCAGTAAAGAGGACATACGGTCTGGAAACACCATATATTTT.

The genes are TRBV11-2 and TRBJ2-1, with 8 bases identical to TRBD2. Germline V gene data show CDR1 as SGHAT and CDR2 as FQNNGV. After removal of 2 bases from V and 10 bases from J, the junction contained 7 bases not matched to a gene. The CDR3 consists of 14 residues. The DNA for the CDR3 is TGTGCCAGCAGCTTAAATATACGACTAGCGGAGCAGTTCTTC. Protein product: CASSLNIRLAEQFF.

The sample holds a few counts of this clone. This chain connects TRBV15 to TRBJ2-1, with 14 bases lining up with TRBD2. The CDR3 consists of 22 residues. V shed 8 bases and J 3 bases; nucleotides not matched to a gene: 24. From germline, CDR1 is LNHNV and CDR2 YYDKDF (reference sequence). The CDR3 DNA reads TGTGCCACCCGGGCCGGGACAGCGACAAAAAGACTAGCGGGAGGGGTCTACAATGAGCAGTTCTTC. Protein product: CATRAGTATKRLAGGVYNEQFF.

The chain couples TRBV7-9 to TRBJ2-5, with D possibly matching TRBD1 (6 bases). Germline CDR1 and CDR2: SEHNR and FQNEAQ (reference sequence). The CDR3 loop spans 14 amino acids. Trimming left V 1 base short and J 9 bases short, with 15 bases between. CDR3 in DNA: TGTGCCAGCAGCTTAGTAGACAGGCTTAGGGCCCAGTACTTC. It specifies CASSLVDRLRAQYF.

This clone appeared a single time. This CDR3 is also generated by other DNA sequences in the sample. CDR3 nucleotide sequence: TGTGCCAGCAGCTTGGGGCAGGGGAAGGCCTACGAGCAGTACTTC. It yields the protein CASSLGQGKAYEQYF. The rearrangement uses TRBV7-9 and TRBJ2-7; D possibly corresponds to TRBD1 (6 bases). V lost 3 bases and J 2 bases, leaving 14 bases between the germline ends. CDR1 is SEHNR and CDR2 is FQNEAQ in the germline V gene (reference sequence). The CDR3 is 15 residues long. Drawing the rest from reference TRBV7-9 and TRBJ2-7, the complete variable domain is DTGVSQNPRHKITKRGQNVTFRCDPISEHNRLYWYRQTLGQGPEFLTYFQNEAQLEKSRLLSDRFSAERPKGSFSTLEIQRTEQGDSAMYLCASSLGQGKAYEQYFGPGTRLTVT.

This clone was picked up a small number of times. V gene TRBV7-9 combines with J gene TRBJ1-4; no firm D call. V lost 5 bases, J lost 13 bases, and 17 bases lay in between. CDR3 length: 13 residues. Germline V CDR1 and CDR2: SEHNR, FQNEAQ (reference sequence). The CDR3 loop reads CASSPRTPGRLFF. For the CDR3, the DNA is TGTGCCAGCAGCCCCCGCACCCCGGGAAGACTGTTTTTT.

The CDR3 DNA sequence: TGTGCCAGCAGTGTGACAGGGGGCTCGGGCACTGAAGCTTTCTTT. It is translated as CASSVTGGSGTEAFF. The V gene is TRBV28, the J gene TRBJ1-1, with TRBD1 identical over 10 bases. Per the germline V gene, CDR1 is MDHEN and CDR2 is SYDVKM. The CDR3 spans 15 residues. V was clipped by 5 bases and J by 4 bases; unmatched bases: 7.

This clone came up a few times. The CDR3 bases are TGTGCCAGCAGCTTAGCGTGGGGGGGAAGGGAGACCCAGTACTTC. Protein sequence: CASSLAWGGRETQYF. The chain has TRBV7-8 and TRBJ2-5, with TRBD2 matching 7 bases. CDR1 and CDR2 (germline): SGHVS, FQNEAQ. CDR3 length: 15 residues. V dropped 0 bases and J dropped 5; count of bases not matched to a gene: 6.

The CDR3 coding sequence is TGTGCCAGCAGGGGTCGGACAGGATTAGCCAAAAACATTCAGTACTTC. It encodes CASRGRTGLAKNIQYF. V gene TRBV6-6 combines with J gene TRBJ2-4; 7 bases fit TRBD1. From germline, CDR1 is MNHNY and CDR2 SVGAGI (reference sequence). Losses at the gene ends were 6 bases for V and 0 bases for J; bases not matched to a gene: 8. The CDR3 runs to 16 residues.

In nucleotides, the CDR3 is TGTGCCATCAGTGAGTCGCACCCGACGGCGGTCACAGATACGCAGTATTTT. It yields the protein CAISESHPTAVTDTQYF. The chain employs TRBV10-3 and TRBJ2-3; D is ambiguous. V lost 0 bases and J 2 bases, leaving 15 bases between the germline ends. This CDR3 has 17 residues. CDR1 is ENHRY and CDR2 is SYGVKD in the germline V gene.

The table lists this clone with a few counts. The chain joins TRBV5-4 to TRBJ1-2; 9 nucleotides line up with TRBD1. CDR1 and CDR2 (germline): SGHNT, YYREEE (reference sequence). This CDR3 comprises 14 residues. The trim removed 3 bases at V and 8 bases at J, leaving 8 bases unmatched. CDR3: CASSSLTGGFGYTF. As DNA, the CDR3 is TGTGCCAGCAGCTCCCTCACAGGGGGCTTCGGCTACACCTTC.

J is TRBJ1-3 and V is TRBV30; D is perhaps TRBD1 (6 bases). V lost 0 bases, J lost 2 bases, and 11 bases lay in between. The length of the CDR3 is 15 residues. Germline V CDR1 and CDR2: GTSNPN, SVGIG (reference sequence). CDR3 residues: CAWSVTGSTGNTIYF. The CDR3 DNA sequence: TGTGCCTGGAGTGTAACAGGGAGCACTGGAAACACCATATATTTT.

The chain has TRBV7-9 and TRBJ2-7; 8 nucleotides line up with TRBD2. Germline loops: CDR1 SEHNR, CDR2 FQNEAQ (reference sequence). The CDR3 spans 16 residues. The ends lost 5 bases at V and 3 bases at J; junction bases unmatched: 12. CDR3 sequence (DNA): TGTGCCAGCAGCGGCCCGCTTGGGGCGGGAGGCTACGAGCAGTACTTC. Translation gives CASSGPLGAGGYEQYF.

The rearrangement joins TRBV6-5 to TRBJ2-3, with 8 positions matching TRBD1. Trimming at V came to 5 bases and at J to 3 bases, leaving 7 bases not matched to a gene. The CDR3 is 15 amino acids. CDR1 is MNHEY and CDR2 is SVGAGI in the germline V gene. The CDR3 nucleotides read TGTGCCAGCAGTAGGCAGGGGGCGAAAACAGATACGCAGTATTTT. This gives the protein CASSRQGAKTDTQYF.

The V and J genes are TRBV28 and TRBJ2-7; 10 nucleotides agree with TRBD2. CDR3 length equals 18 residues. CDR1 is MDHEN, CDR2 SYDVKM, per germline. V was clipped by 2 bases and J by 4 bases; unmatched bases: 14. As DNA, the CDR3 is TGTGCCAGCAGTTTAAAGGTAGCGGGAGGTTCTTTGGCTTACGAGCAGTACTTC. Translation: CASSLKVAGGSLAYEQYF.

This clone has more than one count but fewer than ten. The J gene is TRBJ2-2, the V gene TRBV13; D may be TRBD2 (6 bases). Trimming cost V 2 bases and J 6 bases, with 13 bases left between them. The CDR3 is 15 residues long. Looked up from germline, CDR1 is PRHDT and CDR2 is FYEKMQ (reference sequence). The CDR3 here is CASSLIRETAGELFF. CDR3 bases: TGTGCCAGCAGCTTAATCCGGGAGACGGCCGGGGAGCTGTTTTTT.